This T cell receptor beta chain was profiled in a study of beta chain features in type 1 diabetes. Per the germline V gene, CDR1 is SGHTA and CDR2 is FQGNSA. V was clipped by 2 bases and J by 3 bases; unmatched bases: 12. The CDR3 sequence is 18 residues long. On this clone: Its antigen is not identified.

Study-wide findings and caveats: Using cDNA template may skew counts toward highly expressing activated cells.

Sequenced material consisted of expressed TCRB transcripts (all of the isolated RNA was reverse transcribed). Method: immunoSEQ multiplex PCR; TCRdb's copy keeps in-frame clones and lacks some. Seen here are some 63,000 clones, approximately 59% observed once, and the top ten hold roughly 2%. The sequence was obtained from a woman between 18 and 29 years old in good health. V gene TRBV7-2 combines with J gene TRBJ2-1, with 8 positions matching TRBD2. What was sequenced was Tregs from blood. CDR3 residues: CASSLSLRASGFYNEQFF. The CDR3 DNA sequence: TGTGCCAGCAGCTTATCTCTGAGGGCTAGCGGGTTCTACAATGAGCAGTTCTTC.